This T cell receptor (beta chain) is drawn from a study of T-cell reconstitution after alpha-beta-depleted transplantation in children. The CDR3 sequence is 13 residues long. CDR1 and CDR2 (germline): SQVTM, ANQGSEA. With 6 bases clipped from V and 7 bases from J, the junction kept 9 bases outside the gene matches. There are many counts of this clonotype. TCRbeta library construction was performed incorporating unique molecular identifiers. TCRdb re-analysed the PCR reads in MiXCR, keeping a single row per CDR3 protein. The data contain 200,000 to 250,000 distinct CDR3 sequences, roughly 8.1% of them seen just once; the ten biggest clones take up approximately 34%.

The clonotype originates from a male patient between 2 and 10 years old who had a stem cell transplant for acute myeloid leukemia, so the T cells may come from the graft donor. The sequencing here drew on PBMCs, mostly from graft donor cells, taken 360 days after TCRalphabeta/CD19-depleted stem cell transplant. The chain carries TRBV29-1 and TRBJ1-5; 7 positions match TRBD1. As DNA, the CDR3 is TGCAGCGTGGCGACAGGGCGAGAGCAGCCCCAGCATTTT. Translating gives CSVATGREQPQHF.